Sequencing of this T cell receptor beta chain was carried out in a study of OX40 agonist ivuxolimab in advanced cancers. A note on the overall study: The costimulatory receptor OX40 (CD134) was targeted by ivuxolimab, a fully human IgG2 agonistic monoclonal antibody. Partial responses were achieved by three dose-escalation patients, of whom one had hepatocellular carcinoma and two had cutaneous melanoma. Intravenous ivuxolimab was administered to patients every 2 weeks at six dose levels: 0.01, 0.1, 0.3, 1.5, 3 and 10 mg/kg. The paper covers the monotherapy dose-escalation part of the phase I ivuxolimab trial, which included N of about 50 patients. Patients were allowed to have had prior anti-PD-1, anti-PD-L1 or anti-CTLA-4 therapy, and around 43% of the dose-escalation patients had been treated with checkpoint inhibitors. Peripheral TCRbeta sequencing aimed to test whether ivuxolimab altered TCR sequence diversity and caused clonal T-cell expansion. A male proportion of 82.7% and a mean age of roughly 55 years, ranging from about 20 to 85, were recorded for the dose-escalation cohort. Of the roughly 52 patients in dose escalation, some 20 had hepatocellular carcinoma, some 15 had melanoma, 9 had renal cell carcinoma and 9 had head and neck cancer. The research as a whole found: Low levels of normalized T-cell clonal expansion were also shown by some nonresponding patients. In the 0.1-3.0 mg/kg groups, partial responders were among the patients with the lowest normalized peripheral clonal expansion, particularly in CD8+ T cells. At doses from 0.1 to 3.0 mg/kg, clonal expansion was seen in both CD4+ and CD8+ blood T cells between baseline and week 6. The antigen specificity of the clonally expanded peripheral T cells was not determined. After ivuxolimab, more expanded clones were found on average in CD8+ T cells than in CD4+ T cells.

Patients with a history of autoimmune disease or receiving systemic immunosuppression were excluded from the trial. Peripheral blood for TCR sequencing was drawn from every dose cohort at baseline, at cycle 4 day 1 and at cycle 7 day 1. The samples were drawn from a first-in-human, open-label, multicenter phase I dose-escalation trial of ivuxolimab. The trial enrolled adults with locally advanced or metastatic head and neck squamous cell, hepatocellular, melanoma or renal cell carcinoma. CD4+ and CD8+ T cells were sorted separately from peripheral blood before TCR sequencing. Genomic DNA was extracted from sorted cells for sequencing of the TCRbeta CDR3 region. The immunoSEQ Assay was used to sequence the TCRbeta CDR3 regions. TCRdb provides this immuneACCESS table in a form limited to in-frame rearrangements. Some clones are lacking; in checked studies, under half of them reflect an unresolved V gene, and why the rest are absent is not known. In all, the sample holds some 50,000 clones, and approximately 87% of those were seen once. Clones ranked in the top ten supply approximately 2.8% of the sample.

CDR1 and CDR2 are read off the germline V gene as SGHNT and YENEEA. From cysteine to phenylalanine, the CDR3 is 14 amino acids long. Left in the record is the CDR3 DNA by itself, 42 bases read in frame from the first base. V and J lose 5 bases and 7 bases, and a span of 17 bases separates them. Worth noting for this clone: The target of this receptor is not known. Base qualities are missing; no much larger clone stands one base away.

The source is an adult with an advanced solid tumor such as melanoma, head and neck, liver or kidney cancer. The sample in question was CD4+ or CD8+ T cells sorted from blood, obtained in a trial of the OX40 agonist ivuxolimab. The chain joins TRBV11-3 to TRBJ2-5; a tentative D call is TRBD2 (6 bases match). The bases read TGTGCCAGCAGCGCCCCGGGGGTAGTAGGGACCCAGTACTTC. It codes for CASSAPGVVGTQYF.